A selection of T cell receptor beta chains follows, all from one sample in a study of blood T cell repertoires in COVID-19. Sequencing used immunoSEQ multiplex PCR; TCRdb keeps in-frame clones, though not all of them. Counted here are some 140,000 clones, about 77% occurring once; the ten biggest clones make up roughly a fifth. Material: peripheral blood. These TCRs come from a man older than 75 with acute or convalescent COVID-19. CDR3s leave out the opening cysteine and the closing phenylalanine or tryptophan. D genes are given only for firm matches.

length	D	V	J	CDR3
18	TRBD2	TRBV30	TRBJ2-7	AWSVLLRESGGRPSYEQY
14	TRBD2	TRBV7-9	TRBJ2-5	ASSSTSGLARETQY
11	.	TRBV5-4	TRBJ2-5	ASSFHGGETQY
13	.	TRBV28	TRBJ2-2	ASSFQASPTGELF
13	.	TRBV7-2	TRBJ2-4	ASSLVTGVQNIQY
11	TRBD1	TRBV7-2	TRBJ1-1	ASSRTGVGWAF
13	TRBD1	TRBV7-6	TRBJ2-7	ASSPDRQGVHEQY
13	.	TRBV5-1	TRBJ2-7	ASSHGQPQGDEQY
12	.	TRBV3-1/TRBV3-2	TRBJ1-1	ASSQIKGDTEAF
12	TRBD1	TRBV2	TRBJ2-1	ASKQGARRNEQF
11	TRBD1	TRBV9	TRBJ1-4	ASSVDRGEKLF
11	.	TRBV24-1	TRBJ2-3	ATSGGGRDTQY
15	TRBD2	TRBV3-1/TRBV3-2	TRBJ2-7	ASSRGDLAGVAYEQY
13	.	TRBV7-2	TRBJ2-7	ASSATRGLSYEQY
11	.	TRBV2	TRBJ2-2	ASSGDYSGELF
12	.	TRBV2	TRBJ2-5	ASSEAPLEETQY
12	TRBD1	TRBV7-8	TRBJ1-2	ASSGRQGQGGYT
13	TRBD1	TRBV5-4	TRBJ1-2	ASSLATGAPSGYT
13	.	TRBV18	TRBJ2-7	ASSPREGGPYEQY
11	.	TRBV7-7	TRBJ1-4	ASSSSLNEKLF
12	.	TRBV15	TRBJ2-5	ATSRGGQQETQY
11	.	TRBV30	TRBJ1-5	AWSPQSNQPQH
12	TRBD1	TRBV18	TRBJ1-2	ASSPPGQTYGYT
11	.	TRBV7-7	TRBJ2-1	ASSSGVANEQF
12	TRBD2	TRBV28	TRBJ2-7	ASEAAGDLFEQY
9	.	TRBV28	TRBJ2-7	ASRQHYEQY
15	.	TRBV3-1/TRBV3-2	TRBJ2-1	ASSQVRGDSSYNEQF
12	TRBD1	TRBV5-5	TRBJ2-7	ASSLDYRGYEQY
12	TRBD1	TRBV27	TRBJ1-6	ASHKTGVESPLH
12	.	TRBV3-1/TRBV3-2	TRBJ1-6	ASSDSVGNSPLH
14	TRBD1	TRBV2	TRBJ1-5	ASSEALGQGNQPQH
10	.	TRBV7-9	TRBJ2-2	ASSHRAGELF
12	.	TRBV5-1	TRBJ2-7	ASRTISGRDEQY
12	.	TRBV10-2	TRBJ1-3	ASIQGGSGNTIY
16	TRBD2	TRBV28	TRBJ2-1	ASSLSRRTSGGYNEQF
14	TRBD1	TRBV19	TRBJ1-2	ASRRPQGAIDYGYT